This TCR beta chain derives from a study of shared clonotypes between healthy human individuals. Samples underwent the assay at deep level. Profiling relied on immunoSEQ multiplex PCR, and the TCRdb table lists in-frame clones only, not all of them. The table lists about 490,000 clones, 75% to 85% of them singletons. The CDR3 loop spans 14 amino acids. Trimming removed 2 bases from V and 5 bases from J, with 10 bases in between. Germline lookup yields CDR1 LNHDA and CDR2 SQIVND (reference sequence). The chain uses TRBV19 and TRBJ1-5; weak D call: TRBD1 (5 bases). This sequence originates from a woman between 40 and 50 years old in good health. Some clones in this sample may be carry-over from other donors' samples. The sequencing input was PBMCs. CDR3 nucleotide sequence: TGTGCCAGTAGTATATATGCGGGGGATCAGCCCCAGCATTTT. Its translation: CASSIYAGDQPQHF.